Here is one T cell receptor beta chain with its context. Its antigen is as yet unknown. TCRdb recomputed calls from the reads with MiXCR, one row per CDR3 protein. This sample carries 200,000 to 250,000 distinct CDR3 sequences, 20% to 25% of them seen once, and the ten largest clones take about 18%. The CDR3 consists of 16 residues. The V end lost 3 bases, the J end lost 3 bases, and 12 bases lay between the germline ends. Germline CDR1 reads SGHTA; CDR2 reads FQGTGA. This record belongs to a study of T cell repertoires in cytomegalovirus infection. Across the whole study: Indicated by public TCR beta signatures were CMV infection and matching HLA type. Study conclusions and caveats: HLA-C-restricted CMV clonotypes gave the most frequent clonotype in two of eight donors. CMV carriers with the relevant HLA were identified by cumulative public TCR beta family frequency.

V usage is TRBV7-3 and J usage is TRBJ2-6; D is ambiguous. This clonotype was sampled from a human donor in good health (CMV status not recorded). Some clones in this sample may be carry-over from other donors' samples. The specimen sequenced was CD8+ T cells from PBMCs. The CDR3 is CASSLSPFFGANVLTF. The CDR3 nucleotides read TGTGCCAGCAGCTTGTCACCATTCTTTGGGGCCAACGTCCTGACTTTC.